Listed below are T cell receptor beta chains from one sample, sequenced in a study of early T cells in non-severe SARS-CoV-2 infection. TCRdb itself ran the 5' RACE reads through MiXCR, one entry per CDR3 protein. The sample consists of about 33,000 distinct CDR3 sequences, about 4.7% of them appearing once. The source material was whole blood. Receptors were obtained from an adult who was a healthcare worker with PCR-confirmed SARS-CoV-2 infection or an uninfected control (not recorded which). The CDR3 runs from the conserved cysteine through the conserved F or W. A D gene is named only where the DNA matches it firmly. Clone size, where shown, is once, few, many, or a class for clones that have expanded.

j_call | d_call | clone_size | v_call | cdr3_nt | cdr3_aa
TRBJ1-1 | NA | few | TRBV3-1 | TGTGCCAGCAGCCAGGAACCTCACAGGGTGAGTGGCACTGAAGCTTTCTTT | CASSQEPHRVSGTEAFF
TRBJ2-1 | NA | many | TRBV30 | TGTGCCTGGAGTATTGAGGGGTACTCCTACAATGAGCAGTTCTTC | CAWSIEGYSYNEQFF
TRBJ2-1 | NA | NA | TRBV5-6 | TGTGCCAGCAGCTCGGGGGACTCCAATGAGCAGTTCTTC | CASSSGDSNEQFF
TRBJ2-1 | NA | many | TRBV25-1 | TGTGCCAGCAGTGCGAAGCCCACGATCGATGAGCAGTTCTTC | CASSAKPTIDEQFF
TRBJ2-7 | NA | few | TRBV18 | TGTGCCAGCTCACCTCTGAGCGCCGGGCGGAACTCCTACGAGCAGTACTTC | CASSPLSAGRNSYEQYF
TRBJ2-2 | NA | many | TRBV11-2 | TGTGCCAGCAGCAGGTCGTCTTGGGGCAACGCGAACACCGGGGAGCTGTTTTTT | CASSRSSWGNANTGELFF
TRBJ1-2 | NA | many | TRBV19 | TGTGCCAGTAGTATATCGGACAGCCTCTACACCTTC | CASSISDSLYTF
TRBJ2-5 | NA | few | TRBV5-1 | TGCGCCAGCAGCCTCGGGGATGCAGGTCGAGAGACCCAGTACTTC | CASSLGDAGRETQYF
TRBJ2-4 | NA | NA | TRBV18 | TGTGCCAGCTCACCAAGGCGGAACGAGGACATTCAGTACTTC | CASSPRRNEDIQYF
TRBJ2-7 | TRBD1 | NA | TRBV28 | TGTGCCAGCATCCGACAGGGGATGGTGTACGAGCAGTACTTC | CASIRQGMVYEQYF
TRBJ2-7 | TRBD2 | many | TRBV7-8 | TGTGCCAGCAGCCGCAGTGATAGGGGCCGACTAGCAGCGAACTACGAGCAGTACTTC | CASSRSDRGRLAANYEQYF
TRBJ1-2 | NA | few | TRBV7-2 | TGTGCCAGCAGCGCACGGACAGAGAGAGCTTATGGCTACACCTTC | CASSARTERAYGYTF
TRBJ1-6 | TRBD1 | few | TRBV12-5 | TGTGCTAGTGGTTCTGCACAGGGGGCAGGATCACCCCTCCACTTT | CASGSAQGAGSPLHF
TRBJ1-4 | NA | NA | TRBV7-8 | TGTGCCAGCAGCTCCACAGGGTGGGGTGAAAAACTGTTTTTT | CASSSTGWGEKLFF
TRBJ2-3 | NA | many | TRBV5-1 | TGCGCCAGCAGCTTGGTGGGGGGAGATACGCAGTATTTT | CASSLVGGDTQYF
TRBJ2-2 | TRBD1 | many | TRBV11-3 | TGTGCCAGCAGCGACACAGGGGCTGGGGAGCTGTTTTTT | CASSDTGAGELFF
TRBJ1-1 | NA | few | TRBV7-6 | TGTGCCAGCAGTTCCATGGCTAGCAGGGGCACAGAAGCTTTCTTT | CASSSMASRGTEAFF
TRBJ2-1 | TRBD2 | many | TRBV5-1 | TGCGCCAGCAGCTTTGGGGGAGGGGCGGAGAGTAATGAGCAGTTCTTC | CASSFGGGAESNEQFF
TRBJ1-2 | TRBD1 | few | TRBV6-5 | TGTGCCAGCAGTTATATGGGGAACAGGGGTAGAAACTATGGCTACACCTTC | CASSYMGNRGRNYGYTF
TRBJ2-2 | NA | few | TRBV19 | TGTGCCAGTAGTATCCCCAGCAGTTACACCGGGGAGCTGTTTTTT | CASSIPSSYTGELFF
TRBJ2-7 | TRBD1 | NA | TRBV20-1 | TGCAGTGCCCGTAGGACAGGGCGAGAGCAGTACTTC | CSARRTGREQYF
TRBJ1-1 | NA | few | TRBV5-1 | TGCGCCAGCAGCTTGGCGGGGACACAAAACACTGAAGCTTTCTTT | CASSLAGTQNTEAFF
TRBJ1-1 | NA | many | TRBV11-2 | TGTGCCAGCAGCTTAGAATTTGCGGGGGAAGCTTTCTTT | CASSLEFAGEAFF
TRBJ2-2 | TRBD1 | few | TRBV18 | TGTGCCAGCTCACCACAGGGACAGGGAATCGCCGGGGAGCTGTTTTTT | CASSPQGQGIAGELFF
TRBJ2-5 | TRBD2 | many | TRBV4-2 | TGTGCCAGCAGCCAAGGTAGCGGGGGAGTCGAGACCCAGTACTTC | CASSQGSGGVETQYF
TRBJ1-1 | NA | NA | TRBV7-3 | TGTGCCAGCAGCTTGGAGATCGGCCGGAACACTGAAGCTTTCTTT | CASSLEIGRNTEAFF
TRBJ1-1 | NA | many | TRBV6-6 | TGTGCCAGTCGTTTTCCAGGGCAGAACACTGAAGCTTTCTTT | CASRFPGQNTEAFF
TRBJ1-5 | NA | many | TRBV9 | TGTGCCAGCAGCCTCCCCCCTGGGGAGGGAGTTAATCAGCCCCAGCATTTT | CASSLPPGEGVNQPQHF
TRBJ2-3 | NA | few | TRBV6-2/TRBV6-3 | TGTGCCAGCAGTCGAACCGCAGATACGCAGTATTTT | CASSRTADTQYF
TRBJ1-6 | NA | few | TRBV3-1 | TGTGCCAGCAGCATTCAGGGGTACGGCACCCTCCACTTT | CASSIQGYGTLHF
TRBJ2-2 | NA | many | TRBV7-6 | TGTGCCAGCAGCTATACCGGGGAGCTGTTTTTT | CASSYTGELFF
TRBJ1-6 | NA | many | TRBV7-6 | TGTGCCAGCAGCGCCCGACACAATTCACCCCTCCACTTT | CASSARHNSPLHF
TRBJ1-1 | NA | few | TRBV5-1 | TGCGCCAGCAGTTCAGGACCGACGAAAAACACTGAAGCTTTCTTT | CASSSGPTKNTEAFF
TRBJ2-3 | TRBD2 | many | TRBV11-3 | TGTGCCAGCAGCTTAGGGACTAGCCCAGATACGCAGTATTTT | CASSLGTSPDTQYF
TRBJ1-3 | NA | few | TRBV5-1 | TGCGCCAGCAGCTCTACCGGGACTGTTGGAAACACCATATATTTT | CASSSTGTVGNTIYF
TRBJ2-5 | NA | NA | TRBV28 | TGTGCCAGCAGTCCTTCGGCTGGGTGGGGGTACCAAGAGACCCAGTACTTC | CASSPSAGWGYQETQYF
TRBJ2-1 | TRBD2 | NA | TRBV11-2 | TGTGCCAGCAGCTCCGGACTAGCGGGGGGGTACAATGAGCAGTTCTTC | CASSSGLAGGYNEQFF